A single T cell receptor (beta chain) is shown here with its context. This clone came up a few times. No antigen is known for it. Base qualities are missing; no much larger clone stands one base away. The cysteine opens and the phenylalanine closes a CDR3 of 16 amino acids. The kept DNA is CDR3 alone, 48 bases in frame from the first base. According to the germline V gene, CDR1 reads SGHRS and CDR2 reads YFSETQ. From V the trimming removes 3 bases and from J it removes 8 bases, while the gene matches leave 8 bases of the junction unaccounted for. What this sample's treatment or condition label stands for: over 15 received Ad26.COV2.S at low or high dose, single or two shots; five or six received placebo; per-sample allocation not given. Repertoires of vaccine and placebo recipients were sequenced from samples collected on day 63 after the first injection. Cohort 1b enrolled fewer than 30 adults aged 18-55 years at a single site in Boston, USA, between 29 July and 7 August 2020. Ad26.COV2.S was a replication-incompetent adenovirus type 26 vector expressing a prefusion-stabilized SARS-CoV-2 spike protein from the original Wuhan strain.

This sample is drawn from a study of Ad26.COV2.S vaccination and SARS-CoV-2 variants (dated by TCRdb to the early 2020s). General notes on the study: Vaccine-arm donors were drawn from COV1001, a multicentre, randomized, double-blind, placebo-controlled phase I-IIa trial of Ad26.COV2.S in healthy adults. Ad26.COV2.S was administered intramuscularly at 5 x 10^10 or 1 x 10^11 viral particles, either as a single shot or as two shots given 56 days apart. TCRbeta repertoire sequencing was used to assess the specificity and breadth of SARS-CoV-2-reactive T cell receptors after Ad26.COV2.S vaccination. The TCR-sequenced set comprised about 32 samples: around 20 Ad26.COV2.S vaccine recipients, 5 placebo recipients and 8 SARS-CoV-2 convalescent individuals. Trial participants were randomized into five groups of five: low-dose or high-dose Ad26.COV2.S given once or twice, or placebo on both occasions. Investigators remained blinded to trial group allocation during experiments and outcome assessment. Findings and caveats that apply to the study as a whole: Comparable non-spike TCR breadth was observed between vaccine and placebo recipients, consistent with only spike being contained in the vaccine. The study was not powered for comparison of responses between vaccine doses or regimens. The authors noted that total T cell responses may have been underestimated by the TCR breadth and depth analyses. Substantial breadth of spike-specific CD8+ and CD4+ T cell responses was reported after vaccination. Ad26.COV2.S recipients had higher spike-specific TCR breadth than placebo recipients (P = 0.0014).

TCRbeta CDR3 regions were sequenced with the immunoSEQ Assay. After extraction, genomic DNA underwent amplification by bias-controlled multiplex PCR, followed by high-throughput sequencing. Turning to the authors' computational methods: To quantify the absolute abundance of each unique TCRbeta CDR3 region, sequences were collapsed and filtered. T cell fraction was estimated by normalizing TCRbeta template counts to usable DNA, with usable DNA measured through amplification of reference genes found in all nucleated cells. Repertoire TCRs were annotated as SARS-CoV-2-specific when V gene, CDR3 amino acid sequence and J gene were exactly matched to a known reactive TCR set. The reference SARS-CoV-2 TCR set was derived from MIRA and filtered for enrichment in COVID-19-positive ImmuneCODE repertoires, a step that removed public or cross-reactive TCRs. Based on the MIRA antigens, annotated TCRs were further analysed at the level of specific ORF or position within ORF. Breadth was defined as annotated unique rearrangements over total unique productive rearrangements; depth was the summed frequency of those rearrangements. Group comparisons of TCR breadth used two-sided Wilcoxon rank-sum tests. Held by TCRdb, this immuneACCESS table contains in-frame sequences only and omits some clones. Under half of the omission traces to an unresolved V gene where checked; the cause of the rest is unknown. V and J calls and clone size follow that table, whereas D and trimming were derived from the DNA. The sample data list about 390,000 clones, and roughly 90% of these were observed just once. Around 1.7% of the sample is in the top ten clones.

The sequence derives from a person aged 18-65 years who received the Ad26.COV2.S COVID-19 vaccine or a placebo. The starting material was peripheral blood, obtained in a trial of Ad26.COV2.S vaccine versus placebo. The chain is assembled from TRBV5-1 and TRBJ2-1; TRBD2 fits 13 bases in the junction. CDR3 sequence: CASSWRLAGGGDEQFF. The base sequence is TGCGCCAGCAGCTGGAGACTAGCGGGGGGTGGAGATGAGCAGTTCTTC.